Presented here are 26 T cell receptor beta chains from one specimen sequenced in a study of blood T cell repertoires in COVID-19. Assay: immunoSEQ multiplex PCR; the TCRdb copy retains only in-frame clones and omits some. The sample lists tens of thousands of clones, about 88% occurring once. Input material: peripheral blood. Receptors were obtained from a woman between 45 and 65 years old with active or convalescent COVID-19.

CDR3 bases: TGTGCCAGTAGTATAGTCACAGGGGAGTACGAGCAGTACTTC. Translating gives CASSIVTGEYEQYF. The chain is built from TRBV19 and TRBJ2-7; 7 bases are a match to TRBD1. The J segment lost 4 bases and the V segment lost 1 base, leaving 4 bases of the junction unmatched. This CDR3 comprises 14 residues. Looked up from germline, CDR1 is LNHDA and CDR2 is SQIVND (reference sequence).

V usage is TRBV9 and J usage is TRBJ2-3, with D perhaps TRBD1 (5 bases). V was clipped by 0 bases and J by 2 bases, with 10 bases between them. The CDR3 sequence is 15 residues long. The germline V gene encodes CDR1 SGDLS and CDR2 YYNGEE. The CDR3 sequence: CASSVGGALTDTQYF. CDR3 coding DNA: TGTGCCAGCAGCGTAGGTGGGGCGCTCACAGATACGCAGTATTTT.

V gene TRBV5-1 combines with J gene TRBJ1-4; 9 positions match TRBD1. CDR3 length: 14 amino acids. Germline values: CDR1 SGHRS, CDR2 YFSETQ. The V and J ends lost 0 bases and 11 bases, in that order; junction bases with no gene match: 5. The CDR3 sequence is CASSLGGQGRKLFF. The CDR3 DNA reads TGCGCCAGCAGCTTGGGGGGACAGGGACGGAAACTGTTTTTT.

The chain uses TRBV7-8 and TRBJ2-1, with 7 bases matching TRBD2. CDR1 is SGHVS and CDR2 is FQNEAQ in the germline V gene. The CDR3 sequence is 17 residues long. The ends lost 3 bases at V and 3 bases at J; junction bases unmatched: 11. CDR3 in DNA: TGTGCCAGCAGCTTTGATTTTCTGGGGGGGTACTACAATGAGCAGTTCTTC. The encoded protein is CASSFDFLGGYYNEQFF.

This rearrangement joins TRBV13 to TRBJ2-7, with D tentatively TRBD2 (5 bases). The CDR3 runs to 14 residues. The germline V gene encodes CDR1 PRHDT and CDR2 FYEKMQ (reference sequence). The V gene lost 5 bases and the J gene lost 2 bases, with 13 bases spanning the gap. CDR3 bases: TGTGCCAGCAGCGGACGGAGAGCGGCCTACGAGCAGTACTTC. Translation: CASSGRRAAYEQYF. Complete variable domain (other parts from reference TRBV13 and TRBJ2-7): AAGVIQSPRHLIKEKRETATLKCYPIPRHDTVYWYQQGPGQDPQFLISFYEKMQSDKGSIPDRFSAQQFSDYHSELNMSSLELGDSALYFCASSGRRAAYEQYFGPGTRLTVT.

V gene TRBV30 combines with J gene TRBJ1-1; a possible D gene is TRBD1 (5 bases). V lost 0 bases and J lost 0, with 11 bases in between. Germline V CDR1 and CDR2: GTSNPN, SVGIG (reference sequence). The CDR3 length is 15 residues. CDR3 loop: CAWSVRGYMNTEAFF. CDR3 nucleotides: TGTGCCTGGAGTGTTAGGGGTTACATGAACACTGAAGCTTTCTTT.

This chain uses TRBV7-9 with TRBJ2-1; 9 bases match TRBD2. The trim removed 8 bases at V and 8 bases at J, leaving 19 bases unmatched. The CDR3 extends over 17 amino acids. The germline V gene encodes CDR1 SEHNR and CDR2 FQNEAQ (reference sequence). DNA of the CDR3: TGTGCCAGCCGCCGGGGGGCGGGAGGGCCACTGAGGGATGAGCAGTTCTTC. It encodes CASRRGAGGPLRDEQFF.

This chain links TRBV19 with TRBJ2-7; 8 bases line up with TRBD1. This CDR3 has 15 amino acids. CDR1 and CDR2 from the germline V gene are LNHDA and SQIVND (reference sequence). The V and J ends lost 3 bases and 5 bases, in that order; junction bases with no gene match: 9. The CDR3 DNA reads TGTGCCAGTAGTATCACAGGACAGGGAATGAACGAGCAGTACTTC. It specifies CASSITGQGMNEQYF. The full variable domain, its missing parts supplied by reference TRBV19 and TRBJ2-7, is DGGITQSPKYLFRKEGQNVTLSCEQNLNHDAMYWYRQDPGQGLRLIYYSQIVNDFQKGDIAEGYSVSREKKESFPLTVTSAQKNPTAFYLCASSITGQGMNEQYFGPGTRLTVT.

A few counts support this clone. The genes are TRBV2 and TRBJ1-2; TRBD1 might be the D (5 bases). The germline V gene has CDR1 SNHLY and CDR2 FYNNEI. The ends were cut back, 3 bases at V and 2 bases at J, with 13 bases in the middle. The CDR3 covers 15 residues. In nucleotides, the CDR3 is TGTGCCAGCAGTGAGGGTCAGGGCCTCAACTATGGCTACACCTTC. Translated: CASSEGQGLNYGYTF. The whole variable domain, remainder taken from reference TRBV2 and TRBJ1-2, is EPEVTQTPSHQVTQMGQEVILRCVPISNHLYFYWYRQILGQKVEFLVSFYNNEISEKSEIFDDQFSVERPDGSNFTLKIRSTKLEDSAMYFCASSEGQGLNYGYTFGSGTRLTVV.

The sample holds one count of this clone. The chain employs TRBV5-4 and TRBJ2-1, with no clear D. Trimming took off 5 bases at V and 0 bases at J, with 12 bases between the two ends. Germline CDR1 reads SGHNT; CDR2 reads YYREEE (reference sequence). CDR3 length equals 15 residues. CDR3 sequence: CASSPDSYSYNEQFF. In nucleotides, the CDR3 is TGTGCCAGCAGTCCAGACTCCTACTCCTACAATGAGCAGTTCTTC. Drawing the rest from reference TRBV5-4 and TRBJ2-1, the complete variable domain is ETGVTQSPTHLIKTRGQQVTLRCSSQSGHNTVSWYQQALGQGPQFIFQYYREEENGRGNFPPRFSGLQFPNYSSELNVNALELDDSALYLCASSPDSYSYNEQFFGPGTRLTVL.

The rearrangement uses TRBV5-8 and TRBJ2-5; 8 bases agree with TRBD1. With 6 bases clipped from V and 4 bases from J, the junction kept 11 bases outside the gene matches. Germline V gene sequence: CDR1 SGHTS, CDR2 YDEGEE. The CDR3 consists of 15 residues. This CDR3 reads CASTYGQGGGETQYF. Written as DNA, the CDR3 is TGTGCCAGCACCTATGGACAGGGAGGAGGAGAGACCCAGTACTTC.

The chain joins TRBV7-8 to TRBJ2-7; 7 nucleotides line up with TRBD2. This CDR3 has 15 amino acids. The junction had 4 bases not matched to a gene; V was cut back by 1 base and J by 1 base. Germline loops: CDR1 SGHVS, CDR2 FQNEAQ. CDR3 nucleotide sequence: TGTGCCAGCAGCTTAGGGCTAGCGGTTTCCTACGAGCAGTACTTC. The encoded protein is CASSLGLAVSYEQYF.

The DNA for the CDR3 is TGTGCCAGCAGTTTTTCAGGGGGCATCCAGTACTTC. Translated, it gives CASSFSGGIQYF. The chain has TRBV12-3 or TRBV12-4 and TRBJ2-5; TRBD1 matches at 8 bases. V trimming: 3 bases; J trimming: 10 bases; junction bases outside the gene matches: 4. The CDR3 is 12 amino acids.

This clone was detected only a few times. CDR3 amino acids: CASSDGAHQPQHF. CDR3 in DNA: TGTGCCAGCAGCGACGGAGCGCATCAGCCCCAGCATTTT. This chain links TRBV9 with TRBJ1-5, with D unresolved. Per germline, CDR1 SGDLS and CDR2 YYNGEE. The CDR3 has 13 residues. V was shortened by 3 bases and J by 5 bases, with 9 bases between the two germline ends.

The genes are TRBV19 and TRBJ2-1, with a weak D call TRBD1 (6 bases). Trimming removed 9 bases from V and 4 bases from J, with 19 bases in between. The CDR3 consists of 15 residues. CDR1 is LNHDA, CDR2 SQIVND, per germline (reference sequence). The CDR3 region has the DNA TGTGCCAGCCAGTACCAGAGGACAGCTTACAATGAGCAGTTCTTC. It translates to CASQYQRTAYNEQFF.

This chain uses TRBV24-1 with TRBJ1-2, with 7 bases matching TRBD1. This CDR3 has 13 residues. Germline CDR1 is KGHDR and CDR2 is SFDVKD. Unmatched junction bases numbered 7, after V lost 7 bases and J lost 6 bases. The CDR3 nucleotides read TGTGCCACCAGGGACAGGCGACGCGATGGCTACACCTTC. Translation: CATRDRRRDGYTF.

CDR3 DNA sequence: TGCAGTGCTAGTTCCGTGGCAGGGGGGATCTACAATGAGCAGTTCTTC. As protein: CSASSVAGGIYNEQFF. V and J are TRBV20-1 and TRBJ2-1; tentative D call: TRBD1 (7 bases). The CDR3 spans 16 residues. Germline V gene lookup returns CDR1 DFQATT and CDR2 SNEGSKA (reference sequence). The V and J ends lost 3 bases and 3 bases respectively, with 18 bases between them.

The CDR3 DNA reads as TGTGCCAGCAGCCAAGGGGGTGGTGGAGGCTACACCTTC. This sequence encodes CASSQGGGGGYTF. The chain recombines TRBV9 with TRBJ1-2, with a weak D call TRBD1 (6 bases). This CDR3 has 13 amino acids. CDR1 SGDLS and CDR2 YYNGEE come from the germline V gene. V was trimmed by 4 bases and J by 8 bases, leaving 15 bases between them.

CDR3: CATSRPGTSGYNEQFF. In DNA, the CDR3 is TGTGCCACCAGCAGACCCGGGACTAGCGGATACAATGAGCAGTTCTTC. The chain is built from TRBV15 and TRBJ2-1; 11 positions agree with TRBD2. V trimming: 2 bases; J trimming: 4 bases; junction bases outside the gene matches: 4. There are 16 residues in the CDR3. The germline V gene encodes CDR1 LNHNV and CDR2 YYDKDF (reference sequence).

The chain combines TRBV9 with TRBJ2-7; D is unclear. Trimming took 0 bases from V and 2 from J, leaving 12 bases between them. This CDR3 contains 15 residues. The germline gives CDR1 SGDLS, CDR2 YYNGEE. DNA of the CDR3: TGTGCCAGCAGCGTAGGTGGCTCGCCGACCTACGAGCAGTACTTC. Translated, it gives CASSVGGSPTYEQYF.

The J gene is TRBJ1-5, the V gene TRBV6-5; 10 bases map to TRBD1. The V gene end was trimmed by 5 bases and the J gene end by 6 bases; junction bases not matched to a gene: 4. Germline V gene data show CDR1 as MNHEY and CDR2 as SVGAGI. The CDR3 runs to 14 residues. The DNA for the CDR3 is TGTGCCAGCAGTCCGGACAGGGGGGGTCAGCCCCAGCATTTT. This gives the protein CASSPDRGGQPQHF.

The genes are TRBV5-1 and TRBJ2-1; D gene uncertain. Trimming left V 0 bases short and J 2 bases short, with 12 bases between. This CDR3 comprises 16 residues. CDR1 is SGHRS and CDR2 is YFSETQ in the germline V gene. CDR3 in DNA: TGCGCCAGCAGCTTGGAGCCAAACCCCCCCTACAATGAGCAGTTCTTC. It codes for CASSLEPNPPYNEQFF.

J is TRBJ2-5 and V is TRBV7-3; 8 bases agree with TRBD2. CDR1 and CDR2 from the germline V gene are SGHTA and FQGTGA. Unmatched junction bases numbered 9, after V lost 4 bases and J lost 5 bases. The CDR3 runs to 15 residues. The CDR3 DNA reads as TGTGCCAGCAGCTCGAGCGGGAGAGGAATGGAGACCCAGTACTTC. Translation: CASSSSGRGMETQYF.

The CDR3 DNA follows: TGTGCCAGCAGCCCGATCGGCGGCTCTAGCGGGATCTCCTACGAGCAGTACTTC. It codes for CASSPIGGSSGISYEQYF. The genes are TRBV7-9 and TRBJ2-7, with 9 nucleotides matching TRBD2. Germline values: CDR1 SEHNR, CDR2 FQNEAQ (reference sequence). The CDR3 covers 18 residues. The V and J ends lost 5 bases and 0 bases, in that order; junction bases with no gene match: 14.

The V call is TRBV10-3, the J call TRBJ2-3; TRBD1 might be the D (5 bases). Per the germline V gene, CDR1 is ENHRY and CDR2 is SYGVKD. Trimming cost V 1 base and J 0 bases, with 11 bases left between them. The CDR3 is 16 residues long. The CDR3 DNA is TGTGCCATCAGTGAGTTAAGACAGCTTAGCACAGATACGCAGTATTTT. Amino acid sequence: CAISELRQLSTDTQYF.

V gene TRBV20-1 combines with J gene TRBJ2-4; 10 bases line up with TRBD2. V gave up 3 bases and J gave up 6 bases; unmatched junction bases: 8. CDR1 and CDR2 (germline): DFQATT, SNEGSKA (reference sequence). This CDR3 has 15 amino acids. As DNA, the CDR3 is TGCAGTGCTAGTCCCATAGCGGGAGGTGGAAACATTCAGTACTTC. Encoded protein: CSASPIAGGGNIQYF.